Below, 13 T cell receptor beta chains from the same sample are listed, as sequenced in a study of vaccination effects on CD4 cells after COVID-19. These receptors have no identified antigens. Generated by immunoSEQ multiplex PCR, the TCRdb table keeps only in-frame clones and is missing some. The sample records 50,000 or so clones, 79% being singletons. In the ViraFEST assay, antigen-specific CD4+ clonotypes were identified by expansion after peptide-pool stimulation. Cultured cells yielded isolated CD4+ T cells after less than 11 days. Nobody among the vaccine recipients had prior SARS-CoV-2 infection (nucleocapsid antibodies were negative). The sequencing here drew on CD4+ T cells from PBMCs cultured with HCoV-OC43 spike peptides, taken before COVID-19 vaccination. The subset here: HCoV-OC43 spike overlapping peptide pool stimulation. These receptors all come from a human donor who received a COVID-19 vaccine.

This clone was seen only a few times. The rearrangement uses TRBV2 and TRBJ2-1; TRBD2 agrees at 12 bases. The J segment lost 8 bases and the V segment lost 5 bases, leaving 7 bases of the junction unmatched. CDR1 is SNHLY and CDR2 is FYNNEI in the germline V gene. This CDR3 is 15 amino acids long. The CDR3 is CASSNLAGGNYEQFF. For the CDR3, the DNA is TGTGCCAGCAGTAACCTAGCGGGGGGGAACTATGAGCAGTTCTTC.

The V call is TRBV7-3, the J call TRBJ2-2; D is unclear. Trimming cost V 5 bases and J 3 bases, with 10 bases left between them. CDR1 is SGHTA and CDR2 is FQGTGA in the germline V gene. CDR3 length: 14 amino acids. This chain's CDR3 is CASSPTIDTGELFF. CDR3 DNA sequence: TGTGCCAGCAGCCCTACTATCGACACCGGGGAGCTGTTTTTT. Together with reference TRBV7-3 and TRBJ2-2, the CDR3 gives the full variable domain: GAGVSQTPSNKVTEKGKYVELRCDPISGHTALYWYRQSLGQGPEFLIYFQGTGAADDSGLPNDRFFAVRPEGSVSTLKIQRTERGDSAVYLCASSPTIDTGELFFGEGSRLTVL.

The CDR3: CASSADSNYGYTF. In nucleotides, the CDR3 is TGTGCCAGTAGTGCGGACAGTAACTATGGCTACACCTTC. V and J are TRBV19 and TRBJ1-2, with TRBD1 as a possible D gene (6 bases). The ends were cut back, 5 bases at V and 1 base at J, with 8 bases in the middle. Germline V lookup: CDR1 LNHDA, CDR2 SQIVND (reference sequence). The CDR3 runs 13 residues. Full variable domain (remainder filled in from reference TRBV19 and TRBJ1-2): DGGITQSPKYLFRKEGQNVTLSCEQNLNHDAMYWYRQDPGQGLRLIYYSQIVNDFQKGDIAEGYSVSREKKESFPLTVTSAQKNPTAFYLCASSADSNYGYTFGSGTRLTVV.

This chain's CDR3 is CASSPRSNYGYTF. CDR3 bases: TGTGCCAGCAGTCCCAGGAGTAACTATGGCTACACCTTC. This chain links TRBV7-9 with TRBJ1-2; no firm D call. There are 13 residues in the CDR3. Deletions cut 6 bases from V and 1 base from J, with 9 bases between. The germline gives CDR1 SEHNR, CDR2 FQNEAQ (reference sequence). Based on the CDR3 plus reference TRBV7-9 and TRBJ1-2, the full variable domain is DTGVSQNPRHKITKRGQNVTFRCDPISEHNRLYWYRQTLGQGPEFLTYFQNEAQLEKSRLLSDRFSAERPKGSFSTLEIQRTEQGDSAMYLCASSPRSNYGYTFGSGTRLTVV.

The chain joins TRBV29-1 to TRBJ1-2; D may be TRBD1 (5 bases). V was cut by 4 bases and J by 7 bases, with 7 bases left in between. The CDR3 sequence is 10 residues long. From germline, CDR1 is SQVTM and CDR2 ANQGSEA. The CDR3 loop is CSVGQGGYTF. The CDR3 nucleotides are TGCAGCGTTGGGCAGGGTGGCTACACCTTC.

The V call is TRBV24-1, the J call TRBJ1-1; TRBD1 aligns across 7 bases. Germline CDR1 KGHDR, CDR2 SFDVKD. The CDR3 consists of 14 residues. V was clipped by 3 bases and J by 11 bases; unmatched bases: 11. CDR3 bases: TGTGCCACCAGTGATAGACAGGGTAAGGCTGGCGCTTTCTTT. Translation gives CATSDRQGKAGAFF.

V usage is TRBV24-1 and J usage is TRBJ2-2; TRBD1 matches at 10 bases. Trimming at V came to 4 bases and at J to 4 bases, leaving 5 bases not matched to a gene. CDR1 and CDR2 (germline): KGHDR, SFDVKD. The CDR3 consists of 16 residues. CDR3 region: CATSDPGQGSTGELFF. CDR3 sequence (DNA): TGTGCCACCAGTGACCCGGGACAGGGGAGCACCGGGGAGCTGTTTTTT.

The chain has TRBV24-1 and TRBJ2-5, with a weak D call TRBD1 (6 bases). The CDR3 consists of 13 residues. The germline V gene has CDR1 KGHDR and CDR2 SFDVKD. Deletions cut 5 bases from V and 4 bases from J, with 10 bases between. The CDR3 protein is CATSAGALETQYF. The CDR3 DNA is TGTGCCACCAGTGCAGGGGCGTTAGAGACCCAGTACTTC.

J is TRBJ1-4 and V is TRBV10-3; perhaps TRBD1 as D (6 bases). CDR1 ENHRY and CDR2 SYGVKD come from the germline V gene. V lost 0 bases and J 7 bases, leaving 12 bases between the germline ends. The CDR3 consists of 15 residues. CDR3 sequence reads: CAISESGGAGEKLFF. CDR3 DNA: TGTGCCATCAGTGAGTCGGGGGGCGCGGGTGAAAAACTGTTTTTT.

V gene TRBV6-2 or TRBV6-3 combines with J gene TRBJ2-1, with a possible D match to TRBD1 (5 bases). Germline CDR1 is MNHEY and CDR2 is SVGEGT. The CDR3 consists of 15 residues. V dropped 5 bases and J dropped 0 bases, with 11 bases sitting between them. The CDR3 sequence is CASSPPGSSYNEQFF. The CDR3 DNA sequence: TGTGCCAGCAGTCCACCAGGGTCCTCCTACAATGAGCAGTTCTTC.

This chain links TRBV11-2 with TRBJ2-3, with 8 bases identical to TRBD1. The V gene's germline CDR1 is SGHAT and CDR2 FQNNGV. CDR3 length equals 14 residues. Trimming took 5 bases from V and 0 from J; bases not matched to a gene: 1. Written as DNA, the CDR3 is TGTGCCAGCAGCCGGACAGGGAGCACAGATACGCAGTATTTT. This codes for CASSRTGSTDTQYF.

This CDR3 reads CASSPSGRGRSGELFF. CDR3 bases: TGTGCCAGCAGCCCATCGGGCAGGGGAAGATCCGGGGAGCTGTTTTTT. V and J are TRBV7-9 and TRBJ2-2, with a possible D match to TRBD1 (6 bases). CDR3 length: 16 residues. Trimming left V 5 bases short and J 6 bases short, with 19 bases between. From germline, CDR1 is SEHNR and CDR2 FQNEAQ (reference sequence).

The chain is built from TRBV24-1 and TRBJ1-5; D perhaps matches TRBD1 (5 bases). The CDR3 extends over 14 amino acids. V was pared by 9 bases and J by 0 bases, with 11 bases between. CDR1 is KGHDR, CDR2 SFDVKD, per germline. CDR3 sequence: CATGDSISNQPQHF. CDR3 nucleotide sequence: TGTGCCACCGGGGACTCAATTAGCAATCAGCCCCAGCATTTT.